This TCR beta chain was sequenced for a study of PD-1 blockade in classical Hodgkin lymphoma. CDR3 length: 12 amino acids. Germline V gene lookup returns CDR1 SGHTA and CDR2 FQGNSA. The V and J ends lost 6 bases and 5 bases, in that order; junction bases with no gene match: 3. All trial patients relapsed after autologous stem cell transplantation. Sequencing was performed with immunoSEQ multiplex PCR; in TCRdb, only in-frame clones are kept and a portion is missing. The table lists some 25,000 clones, around four fifths of them singletons. The chain is built from TRBV7-2 and TRBJ1-1, with 7 bases matching TRBD1. This receptor was obtained from a human donor with classical Hodgkin lymphoma. Sequenced here: peripheral blood mononuclear cells (PBMCs), sampled before the second cycle of nivolumab. The CDR3 DNA sequence: TGTGCCAGCAGACAACAGGGGACTGAAGCTTTCTTT. Protein product: CASRQQGTEAFF. Together with reference TRBV7-2 and TRBJ1-1, the CDR3 gives the full variable domain: GAGVSQSPSNKVTEKGKDVELRCDPISGHTALYWYRQSLGQGLEFLIYFQGNSAPDKSGLPSDRFSAERTGGSVSTLTIQRTQQEDSAVYLCASRQQGTEAFFGQGTRLTVV.